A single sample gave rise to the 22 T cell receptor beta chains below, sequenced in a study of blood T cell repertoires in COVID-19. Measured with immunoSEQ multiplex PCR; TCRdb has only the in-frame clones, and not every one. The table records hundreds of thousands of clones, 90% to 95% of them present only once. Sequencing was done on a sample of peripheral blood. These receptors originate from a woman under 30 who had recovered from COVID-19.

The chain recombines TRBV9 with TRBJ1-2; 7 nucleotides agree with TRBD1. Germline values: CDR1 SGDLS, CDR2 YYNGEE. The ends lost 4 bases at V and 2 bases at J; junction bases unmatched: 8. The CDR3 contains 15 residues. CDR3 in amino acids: CASSPIPGQNYGYTF. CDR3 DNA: TGTGCCAGCAGCCCGATACCGGGACAGAACTATGGCTACACCTTC.

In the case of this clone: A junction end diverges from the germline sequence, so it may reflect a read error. DNA of the CDR3: TGTGCCAGCAGCTTAGAGGGACAGGGTATACGATACGCAGTATTT. It yields the protein CASSLEGQGIRYAVF. The chain has TRBV7-2 and TRBJ2-3, with 9 bases that match TRBD1. CDR3 length: 15 residues. Germline CDR1 and CDR2: SGHTA and FQGNSA.

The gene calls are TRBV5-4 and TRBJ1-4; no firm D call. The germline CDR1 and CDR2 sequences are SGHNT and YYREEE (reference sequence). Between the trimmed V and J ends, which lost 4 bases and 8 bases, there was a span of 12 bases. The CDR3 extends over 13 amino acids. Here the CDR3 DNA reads TGTGCCAGCAGCGTCGGGTGGAAGGAAAAACTGTTTTTT. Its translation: CASSVGWKEKLFF.

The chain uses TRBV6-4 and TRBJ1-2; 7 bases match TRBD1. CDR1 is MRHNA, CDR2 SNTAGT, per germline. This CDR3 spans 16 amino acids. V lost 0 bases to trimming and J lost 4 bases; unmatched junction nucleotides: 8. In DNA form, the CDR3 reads TGTGCCAGCAGTGACTCTCCGACAGGGCCCTTCTATGGCTACACCTTC. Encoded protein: CASSDSPTGPFYGYTF.

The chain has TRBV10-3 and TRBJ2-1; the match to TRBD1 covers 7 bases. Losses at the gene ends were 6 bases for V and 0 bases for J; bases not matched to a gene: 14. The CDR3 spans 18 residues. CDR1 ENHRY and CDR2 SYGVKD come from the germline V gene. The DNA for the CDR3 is TGTGCCATCAGGAGAGGGGGCTGGGGGCCCACCTCCTACAATGAGCAGTTCTTC. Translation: CAIRRGGWGPTSYNEQFF.

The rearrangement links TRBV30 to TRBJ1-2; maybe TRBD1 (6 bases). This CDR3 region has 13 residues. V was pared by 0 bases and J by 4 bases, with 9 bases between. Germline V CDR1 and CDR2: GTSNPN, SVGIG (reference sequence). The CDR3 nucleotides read TGTGCCTGGAGTGTAGTCAGGGGCTATGGCTACACCTTC. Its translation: CAWSVVRGYGYTF.

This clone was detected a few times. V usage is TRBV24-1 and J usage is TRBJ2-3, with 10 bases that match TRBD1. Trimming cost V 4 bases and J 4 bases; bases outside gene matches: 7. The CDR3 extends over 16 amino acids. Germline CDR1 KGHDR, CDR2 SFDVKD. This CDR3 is CATSDFRDRGADTQYF. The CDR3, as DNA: TGTGCCACCAGTGACTTCCGGGACAGGGGTGCAGATACGCAGTATTTT.

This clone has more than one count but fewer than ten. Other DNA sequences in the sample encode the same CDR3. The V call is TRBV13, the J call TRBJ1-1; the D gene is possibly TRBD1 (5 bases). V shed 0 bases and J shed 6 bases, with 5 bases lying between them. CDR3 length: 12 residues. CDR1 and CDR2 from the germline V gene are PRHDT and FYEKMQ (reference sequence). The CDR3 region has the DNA TGTGCCAGCAGCTTAGGAGGGGCTGAAGCTTTCTTT. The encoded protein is CASSLGGAEAFF.

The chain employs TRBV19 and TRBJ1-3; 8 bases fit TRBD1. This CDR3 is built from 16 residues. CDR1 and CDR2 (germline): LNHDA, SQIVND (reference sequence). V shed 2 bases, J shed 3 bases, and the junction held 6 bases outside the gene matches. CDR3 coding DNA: TGTGCCAGTAGTATATGGGGACAGGCGCTTGGAAACACCATATATTTT. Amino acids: CASSIWGQALGNTIYF. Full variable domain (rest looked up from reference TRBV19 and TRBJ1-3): DGGITQSPKYLFRKEGQNVTLSCEQNLNHDAMYWYRQDPGQGLRLIYYSQIVNDFQKGDIAEGYSVSREKKESFPLTVTSAQKNPTAFYLCASSIWGQALGNTIYFGEGSWLTVV.

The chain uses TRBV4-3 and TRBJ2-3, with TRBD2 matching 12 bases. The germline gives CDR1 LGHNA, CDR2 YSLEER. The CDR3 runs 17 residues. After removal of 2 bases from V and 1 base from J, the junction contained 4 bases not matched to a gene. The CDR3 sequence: CASSQLTSGSRTDTQYF. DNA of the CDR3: TGCGCCAGCAGCCAATTGACTAGCGGGAGCCGCACAGATACGCAGTATTTT.

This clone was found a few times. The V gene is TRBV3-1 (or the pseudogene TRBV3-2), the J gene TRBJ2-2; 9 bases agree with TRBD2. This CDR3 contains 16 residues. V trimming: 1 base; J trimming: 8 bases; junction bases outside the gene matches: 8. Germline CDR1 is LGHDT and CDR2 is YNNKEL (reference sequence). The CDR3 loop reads CASSQAGGLAYGELFF. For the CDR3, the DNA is TGTGCCAGCAGCCAAGCGGGGGGACTAGCCTATGGGGAGCTGTTTTTT.

The CDR3 sequence is CASRRTGDYEQYV. Written as DNA, the CDR3 is TGTGCCAGCAGACGGACAGGGGACTACGAGCAGTACGTC. The rearrangement links TRBV2 to TRBJ2-7; TRBD1 aligns across 9 bases. CDR1 is SNHLY, CDR2 FYNNEI, per germline. The CDR3 sequence is 13 residues long. With V trimmed by 6 bases and J by 3 bases, 3 bases remained unmatched.

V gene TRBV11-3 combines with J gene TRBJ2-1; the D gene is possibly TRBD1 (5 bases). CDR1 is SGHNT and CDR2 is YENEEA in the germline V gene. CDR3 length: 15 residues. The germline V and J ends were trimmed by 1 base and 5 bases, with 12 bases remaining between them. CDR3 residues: CASSLVGAGNNEQFF. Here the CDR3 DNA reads TGTGCCAGCAGCTTAGTTGGGGCAGGGAACAATGAGCAGTTCTTC.

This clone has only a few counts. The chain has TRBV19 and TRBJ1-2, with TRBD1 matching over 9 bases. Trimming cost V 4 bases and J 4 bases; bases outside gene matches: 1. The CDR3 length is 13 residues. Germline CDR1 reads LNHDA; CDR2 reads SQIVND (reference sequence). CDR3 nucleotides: TGTGCCAGTAGTAAGGACAGGGGCTATGGCTACACCTTC. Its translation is CASSKDRGYGYTF. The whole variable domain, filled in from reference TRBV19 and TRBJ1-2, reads DGGITQSPKYLFRKEGQNVTLSCEQNLNHDAMYWYRQDPGQGLRLIYYSQIVNDFQKGDIAEGYSVSREKKESFPLTVTSAQKNPTAFYLCASSKDRGYGYTFGSGTRLTVV.

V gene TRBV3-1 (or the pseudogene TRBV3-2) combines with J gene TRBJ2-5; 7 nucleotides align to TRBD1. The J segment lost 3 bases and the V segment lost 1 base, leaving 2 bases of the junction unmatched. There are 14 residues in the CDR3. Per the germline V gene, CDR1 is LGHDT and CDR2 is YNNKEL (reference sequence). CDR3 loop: CASSQAGQKETQYF. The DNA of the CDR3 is TGTGCCAGCAGCCAAGCGGGACAGAAAGAGACCCAGTACTTC.

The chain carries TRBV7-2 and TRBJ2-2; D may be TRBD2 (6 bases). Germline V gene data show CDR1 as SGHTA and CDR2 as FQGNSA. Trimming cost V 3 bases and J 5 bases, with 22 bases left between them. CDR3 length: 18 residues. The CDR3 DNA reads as TGTGCCAGCAGCTTTCCGGTTGGTGGCAGGAGGGTGACCGGGGAGCTGTTTTTT. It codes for CASSFPVGGRRVTGELFF.

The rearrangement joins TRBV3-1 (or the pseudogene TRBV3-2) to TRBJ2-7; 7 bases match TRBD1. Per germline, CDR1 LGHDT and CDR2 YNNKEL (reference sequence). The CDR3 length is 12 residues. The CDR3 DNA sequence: TGTGCCAGCAGCCTAAATACAGGGGCCGTTTCAGTC. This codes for CASSLNTGAVSV.

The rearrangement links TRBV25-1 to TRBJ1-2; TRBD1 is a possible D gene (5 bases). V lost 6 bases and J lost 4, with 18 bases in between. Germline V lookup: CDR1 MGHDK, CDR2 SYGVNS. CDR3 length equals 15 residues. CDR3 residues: CASSSGESRVYGYTF. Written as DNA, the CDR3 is TGTGCCAGCAGCTCGGGGGAATCTCGGGTCTATGGCTACACCTTC.

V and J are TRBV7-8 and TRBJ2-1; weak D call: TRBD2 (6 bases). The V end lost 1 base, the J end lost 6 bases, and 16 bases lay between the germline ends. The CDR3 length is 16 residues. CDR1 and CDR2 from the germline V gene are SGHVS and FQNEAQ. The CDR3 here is CASSLGTSETSNEQFF. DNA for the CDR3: TGTGCCAGCAGCTTAGGAACCAGCGAGACTAGCAATGAGCAGTTCTTC.

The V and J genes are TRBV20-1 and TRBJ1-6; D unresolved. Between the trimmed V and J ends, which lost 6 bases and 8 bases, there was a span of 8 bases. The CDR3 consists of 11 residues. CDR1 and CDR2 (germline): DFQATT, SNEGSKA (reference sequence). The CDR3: CSAGGHSPLHF. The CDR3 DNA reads TGCAGTGCAGGAGGTCATTCACCCCTCCACTTT.

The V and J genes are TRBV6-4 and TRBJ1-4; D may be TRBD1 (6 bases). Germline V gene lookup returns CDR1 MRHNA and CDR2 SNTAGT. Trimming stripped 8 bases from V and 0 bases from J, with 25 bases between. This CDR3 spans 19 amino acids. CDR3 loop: CASGRNKDRTPTTNEKLFF. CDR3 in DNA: TGTGCCAGCGGAAGGAACAAAGACAGGACACCGACAACTAATGAAAAACTGTTTTTT.

The CDR3, as DNA: TGTGCCAGCAGCCAAGATACCCCCCGGACTAGACGTGAGCAGTTCTTC. Protein product: CASSQDTPRTRREQFF. This rearrangement joins TRBV3-1 (or the pseudogene TRBV3-2) to TRBJ2-1, with 7 nucleotides matching TRBD2. The junction had 11 bases not matched to a gene; V was cut back by 0 bases and J by 9 bases. This CDR3 is built from 16 residues. CDR1 is LGHDT, CDR2 YNNKEL, per germline (reference sequence).